This T cell receptor (beta chain) appears in the sequencing data of a study of neoadjuvant anti-PD-1 for oral cavity cancer. Data came from immunoSEQ multiplex PCR; TCRdb stores just in-frame clones and leaves some out. The sample records 55,000 to 75,000 clones, roughly 80% being singletons. J gave up 4 bases and V 4 bases, and 13 bases lay outside the gene matches. The CDR3 spans 16 residues. Germline V gene data show CDR1 as SGHRS and CDR2 as YFSETQ. This material consisted of PBMCs, taken before nivolumab (anti-PD-1) treatment. This TCR came from a person between 35 and 79 years old with oral cavity squamous cell carcinoma. This chain links TRBV5-1 with TRBJ1-1; 7 bases fit TRBD1. The CDR3 spells CASSLRGGGASTEAFF. The CDR3 nucleotides read TGCGCCAGCAGCCTTCGGGGAGGGGGCGCGAGCACTGAAGCTTTCTTT.